A single T cell receptor beta chain is shown here with its context. The antigen is not known. This sample is part of a study of shared clonotypes between healthy human individuals. The overall study: Three CD4 naive, three CD4 memory, two CD8 naive and one CD8 memory plate were used per donor.

Findings and limits, study-wide: With a handful of donors compared, 4% to 5% of naive CD4 clonotypes were shared. The researchers took only blood, and tissue repertoires probably look different.

Sequencing was performed with immunoSEQ multiplex PCR; in TCRdb, only in-frame clones are kept and a portion is missing. The data hold a few hundred thousand clones, with approximately 79% observed a single time. The CDR3 is 16 residues long. V gave up 5 bases and J gave up 4 bases, with 18 bases separating them. Germline loops: CDR1 SGHAT, CDR2 FQNNGV. Source material: memory CD4+ T cells sorted from blood. The subset here: CD45RA-negative fraction. The J gene is TRBJ1-3, the V gene TRBV11-2; unclear D gene. The clonotype was recovered from a man aged 25 to 40 in good health. CDR3 coding DNA: TGTGCCAGCAGCCCCAACGATTTTGGATTAGGAAACACCATATATTTT. Encoded protein: CASSPNDFGLGNTIYF.